Included here is one T cell receptor (beta chain) sequence, with context. Its antigen is not known. CDR3 length: 15 residues. Germline V lookup: CDR1 SGHTA, CDR2 FQGTGA. V trimming: 1 base; J trimming: 4 bases; junction bases outside the gene matches: 2. MiXCR was run by TCRdb on the reads, yielding one entry per CDR3 protein. Seen here are about 160,000 distinct CDR3 sequences, about 20% observed once, and the top ten hold 25%. This entry is derived from a study of T cell repertoires in cytomegalovirus infection. Sample: CD8+ T cells from cultured PBMCs, taken from culture after CMV antigen stimulation. The chain links TRBV7-3 to TRBJ2-3; 10 nucleotides line up with TRBD1. The TCR sequence derives from a human donor in good health (CMV status not recorded). Some clones in this sample may be carry-over from other donors' samples. This CDR3 is CASSLRDRGPDTQYF. CDR3 DNA: TGTGCCAGCAGCTTAAGGGACAGGGGCCCAGATACGCAGTATTTT.